This TCR beta chain was captured by sequencing in a study of T cell responses to AZD1222 COVID-19 vaccine. General study points: Nearly half of the spike-specific TCRs reportedly recognize variant regions that carry no mutations. Seropositive at baseline were only 5 to 7 AZD1222 recipients.

Profiling relied on immunoSEQ multiplex PCR, and the TCRdb table lists in-frame clones only, not all of them. The data show 100,000 to 150,000 clones, approximately 88% seen once. In this sample, this clone turned up once. The antigen is unknown. The material was peripheral blood, obtained on day 0 of AZD1222 vaccination. The receptor's source is an adult in good health.

CDR3 DNA sequence: TGTGCCAGCAGTTCATCCGGGACAGGAGTCCTCTACGAGCAGTACTTC. Its translation: CASSSSGTGVLYEQYF. V and J are TRBV6-5 and TRBJ2-7; 8 bases match TRBD1. Germline V gene data show CDR1 as MNHEY and CDR2 as SVGAGI. Trimming removed 4 bases from V and 3 bases from J; junction bases left unmatched: 11. CDR3 length: 16 residues.